The present T cell receptor (beta chain) was sequenced within a study of T cells in Graves' hyperthyroidism and ophthalmopathy. RNA transcripts served as the template for amplifying TCR beta CDR3 regions. HTBI primers were the set used in a first-round RT-PCR of the TCR CDR3. TCRdb analysed the multiplex PCR reads with MiXCR anew, one entry per CDR3 protein. The table includes 150,000 to 200,000 distinct CDR3 sequences, over 15% detected once. Concerning this clonotype itself: What it binds is unknown.

Germline assignment: CDR1 KGHSH and CDR2 LQKENI. V was cut by 3 bases and J by 9 bases, with 12 bases left in between. The CDR3 length is 13 residues. Whole-study findings and limits: Blood shared most expanded thyroid clonotypes above 0.001.

A lack of ophthalmopathy progression within 18 months defined stable Graves' hyperthyroidism. J is TRBJ2-1 and V is TRBV18; possible D gene TRBD1, 5 bases. This clonotype was obtained from a woman in her forties or fifties with Graves' hyperthyroidism. Sequences were obtained from blood. The DNA for the CDR3 is TGTGCCAGCTCACCGACAGCCCTGGGTGAGCAGTTCTTC. Protein: CASSPTALGEQFF.